The clone carrying this T cell receptor (beta chain) was seen a few times. What it binds is not known. The data were taken from a study of T-cell memory formation after mild COVID-19. In the study overall: TCR clusters were largely donor specific. Study conclusions and caveats: That cross-reactive memory joined was suggested by some responding clones appearing in pre-infection memory. Clones that got smaller from day 15 to 85 had even CD4/CD8, while clones growing later tipped toward CD4+.

TCRdb analysed the 5' RACE reads with MiXCR anew, one entry per CDR3 protein. This sample carries about 140,000 distinct CDR3 sequences, about 15% of them seen once, and the ten largest clones take about 14%. CDR1 SGHTA and CDR2 FQGNSA come from the germline V gene. The V gene lost 5 bases and the J gene lost 4 bases, with 17 bases spanning the gap. This CDR3 comprises 15 residues. The chain combines TRBV7-2 with TRBJ1-2; tentatively, D is TRBD1 (6 bases). The TCR comes from an adult woman who had mild COVID-19 (a few samples of this study predate the infection). Cell type and time point are not known. The sequencing sample was made of PBMCs or a T cell subset sorted from them (not recorded which). Here the CDR3 reads CASSPWGGLGYGYTF. The CDR3 DNA reads as TGTGCCAGCAGCCCTTGGGGGGGGCTCGGCTATGGCTACACCTTC. The variable domain in full, completed from reference TRBV7-2 and TRBJ1-2, reads GAGVSQSPSNKVTEKGKDVELRCDPISGHTALYWYRQSLGQGLEFLIYFQGNSAPDKSGLPSDRFSAERTGGSVSTLTIQRTQQEDSAVYLCASSPWGGLGYGYTFGSGTRLTVV.